This T cell receptor beta chain appears in the sequencing data of a study of blood T cell repertoires in COVID-19. Study overall: The United States, Italy and Spain supplied acute and convalescent COVID-19 samples. PBMCs, B-cell-depleted T cells, or T cells provided the cDNA or gDNA that made up the material.

In the authors' methods: Scientists estimated how many nucleated cells there were by amplifying reference gene primers. Only in-frame clones appear in the TCRdb table, and some are missing; sequencing was by immunoSEQ multiplex PCR. Clonal size and the V and J genes are those of that table, whereas D and trimming came from the DNA. The table records some 130,000 clones, approximately 87% of them present only once. Per the germline V gene, CDR1 is SEHNR and CDR2 is FQNEAQ (reference sequence). The CDR3 length is 14 residues. The V and J ends lost 5 bases and 0 bases respectively, with 9 bases between them.

Sequenced sample: peripheral blood. This clonotype was obtained from a man aged 50 or older with active COVID-19. The V gene is TRBV7-9, the J gene TRBJ2-3; TRBD1 might be the D (6 bases). The CDR3 bases are TGTGCCAGCAGCGAACAGGGTAGCACAGATACGCAGTATTTT. It codes for CASSEQGSTDTQYF.